A selection of T cell receptor beta chains follows, all from one sample in a study of blood T cell repertoires in COVID-19. Repertoires were generated with immunoSEQ multiplex PCR, while TCRdb's copy carries only in-frame clones and drops some. Here the sample spans approximately 300,000 clones, 75% to 90% being singletons. Sequencing was performed on peripheral blood. The receptor set was obtained from a young man with active or convalescent COVID-19. CDR3s include the opening cysteine and the closing phenylalanine or tryptophan. Fields, in order: D gene, J gene, V gene, clone size, CDR3 length, CDR3 protein, CDR3 DNA. A D gene is named only where the DNA matches it firmly. Clone size is not always given. Where it is, it says once, few, many or a class for expanded clones.

d_gene: TRBD1
j_gene: TRBJ2-7
v_gene: TRBV28
abundance: NA
len: 15
CDR3aa: CASSSLTGGAYEQYF
CDR3nt: TGTGCCAGCAGTTCCTTGACAGGGGGTGCCTACGAGCAGTACTTC

d_gene: NA
j_gene: TRBJ1-1
v_gene: TRBV15
abundance: NA
len: 15
CDR3aa: CATSRVSAQGTEAFF
CDR3nt: TGTGCCACCAGCAGAGTTTCCGCTCAGGGGACTGAAGCTTTCTTT

d_gene: TRBD1
j_gene: TRBJ2-5
v_gene: TRBV5-1
abundance: few
len: 14
CDR3aa: CASSFMDRQETQYF
CDR3nt: TGCGCCAGCAGCTTTATGGACAGGCAAGAGACCCAGTACTTC

d_gene: NA
j_gene: TRBJ2-7
v_gene: TRBV6-1
abundance: NA
len: 16
CDR3aa: CASSEPPGLDSYEQYF
CDR3nt: TGTGCCAGCAGTGAACCCCCGGGACTTGACTCCTACGAGCAGTACTTC

d_gene: TRBD1
j_gene: TRBJ2-3
v_gene: TRBV7-9
abundance: NA
len: 14
CDR3aa: CASSNRGRPDTQYF
CDR3nt: TGTGCCAGCAGTAACAGGGGGCGTCCAGATACGCAGTATTTT

d_gene: TRBD2
j_gene: TRBJ2-7
v_gene: TRBV27
abundance: NA
len: 15
CDR3aa: CASSPSVAGGHEQYF
CDR3nt: TGTGCCAGCAGTCCCTCCGTAGCGGGAGGCCACGAGCAGTACTTC

d_gene: TRBD1
j_gene: TRBJ1-4
v_gene: TRBV28
abundance: NA
len: 14
CDR3aa: CASSTRTGREKLFF
CDR3nt: TGTGCCAGCAGTACGAGGACAGGACGTGAAAAACTGTTTTTT

d_gene: NA
j_gene: TRBJ2-7
v_gene: TRBV6-5
abundance: NA
len: 11
CDR3aa: CASRSNYEQYF
CDR3nt: TGTGCCAGCAGGTCAAACTACGAGCAGTACTTC

d_gene: TRBD2
j_gene: TRBJ2-7
v_gene: TRBV6-5
abundance: NA
len: 15
CDR3aa: CASSTGLAGIYEQYF
CDR3nt: TGTGCCAGCAGTACGGGACTAGCGGGGATCTACGAGCAGTACTTC

d_gene: TRBD1
j_gene: TRBJ1-4
v_gene: TRBV27
abundance: NA
len: 14
CDR3aa: CASSLQGSNEKLFF
CDR3nt: TGTGCCAGCAGTCTACAGGGGTCTAATGAAAAACTGTTTTTT

d_gene: TRBD1
j_gene: TRBJ1-2
v_gene: TRBV6-6
abundance: NA
len: 15
CDR3aa: CASSYSGQIRIGYTF
CDR3nt: TGTGCCAGCAGTTACTCGGGACAGATAAGGATCGGCTACACCTTC

d_gene: NA
j_gene: TRBJ1-1
v_gene: TRBV11-3
abundance: NA
len: 13
CDR3aa: CASKEGGDTEAFF
CDR3nt: TGTGCCAGCAAAGAGGGGGGGGACACTGAAGCTTTCTTT

d_gene: NA
j_gene: TRBJ2-1
v_gene: TRBV5-5
abundance: NA
len: 15
CDR3aa: CASSPGTGTYNEQFF
CDR3nt: TGTGCCAGCAGCCCGGGGACTGGTACCTACAATGAGCAGTTCTTC

d_gene: TRBD1
j_gene: TRBJ1-4
v_gene: TRBV7-9
abundance: NA
len: 15
CDR3aa: CASSSYGQGDEKLFF
CDR3nt: TGTGCCAGCAGCTCGTATGGACAGGGTGACGAAAAACTGTTTTTT

d_gene: TRBD1
j_gene: TRBJ2-7
v_gene: TRBV4-1
abundance: NA
len: 15
CDR3aa: CASSHERDSYYEQYF
CDR3nt: TGCGCCAGCAGCCATGAACGGGACAGTTACTACGAGCAGTACTTC

d_gene: NA
j_gene: TRBJ2-5
v_gene: TRBV5-1
abundance: NA
len: 14
CDR3aa: CASSLTGRQETQYF
CDR3nt: TGCGCCAGCAGCTTGACTGGGAGGCAAGAGACCCAGTACTTC

d_gene: NA
j_gene: TRBJ1-2
v_gene: TRBV24-1
abundance: few
len: 15
CDR3aa: CATSDSSFSGGGYTF
CDR3nt: TGTGCCACCAGTGATTCGTCTTTCAGCGGGGGTGGCTACACCTTC

d_gene: NA
j_gene: TRBJ2-4
v_gene: TRBV7-2
abundance: NA
len: 16
CDR3aa: CASRKSGILAKNIQYF
CDR3nt: TGTGCCAGCAGGAAATCGGGAATTTTAGCCAAAAACATTCAGTACTTC

d_gene: NA
j_gene: TRBJ1-1
v_gene: TRBV27
abundance: NA
len: 14
CDR3aa: CASSPGMANTEAFF
CDR3nt: TGTGCCAGCAGTCCGGGGATGGCGAACACTGAAGCTTTCTTT

d_gene: NA
j_gene: TRBJ1-1
v_gene: TRBV5-1
abundance: NA
len: 14
CDR3aa: CASSTGGENTEAFF
CDR3nt: TGCGCCAGCAGCACCGGGGGAGAAAACACTGAAGCTTTCTTT

d_gene: TRBD1
j_gene: TRBJ1-5
v_gene: TRBV19
abundance: NA
len: 14
CDR3aa: CASSPGQGYQPQHF
CDR3nt: TGTGCCAGTAGTCCGGGACAGGGGTATCAGCCCCAGCATTTT

d_gene: NA
j_gene: TRBJ1-5
v_gene: TRBV4-1
abundance: NA
len: 17
CDR3aa: CASSQGLGGGPNQPQHF
CDR3nt: TGCGCCAGCAGCCAAGGGCTGGGCGGGGGGCCGAATCAGCCCCAGCATTTT

d_gene: NA
j_gene: TRBJ2-7
v_gene: TRBV3-1/TRBV3-2
abundance: NA
len: 17
CDR3aa: CASSQAAGKPFSYEQYF
CDR3nt: TGTGCCAGCAGCCAAGCTGCGGGAAAGCCCTTCTCCTACGAGCAGTACTTC

d_gene: TRBD1
j_gene: TRBJ2-1
v_gene: TRBV6-5
abundance: NA
len: 15
CDR3aa: CASSTTGANYNEQFF
CDR3nt: TGTGCCAGCAGTACGACAGGGGCAAATTACAATGAGCAGTTCTTC

d_gene: NA
j_gene: TRBJ1-4
v_gene: TRBV7-9
abundance: NA
len: 13
CDR3aa: CASSLVGYEKLFF
CDR3nt: TGTGCCAGCAGCTTAGTCGGGTATGAAAAACTGTTTTTT

d_gene: TRBD2
j_gene: TRBJ2-5
v_gene: TRBV3-1/TRBV3-2
abundance: NA
len: 16
CDR3aa: CASSQHTGTRVETQYF
CDR3nt: TGTGCCAGCAGCCAGCATACCGGGACTAGAGTTGAGACCCAGTACTTC

d_gene: TRBD2
j_gene: TRBJ2-1
v_gene: TRBV10-3
abundance: NA
len: 14
CDR3aa: CAISVLAGYNEQFF
CDR3nt: TGTGCCATCAGTGTACTAGCGGGTTACAATGAGCAGTTCTTC

d_gene: TRBD2
j_gene: TRBJ2-7
v_gene: TRBV27
abundance: NA
len: 19
CDR3aa: CASSLFGSSGRAIFHEQYF
CDR3nt: TGTGCCAGCAGTTTATTCGGCTCTAGCGGGAGGGCCATTTTCCACGAGCAGTACTTC

d_gene: TRBD1
j_gene: TRBJ2-2
v_gene: TRBV9
abundance: NA
len: 17
CDR3aa: CASSASDRGDHTGELFF
CDR3nt: TGTGCCAGCAGCGCGTCGGACAGGGGGGACCACACCGGGGAGCTGTTTTTT